One sample yielded the 23 T cell receptor beta chains listed below, sequenced in a study of blood T cells in healthy people across ages. Then a second PCR, running about 7 to 11 cycles, was carried out with a sample-barcoded 5' primer and a J-beta primer mix. TCRdb called the 5' RACE reads again in MiXCR, with one record for every CDR3 protein. Among 700,000 or so distinct CDR3 sequences listed, roughly 43% were seen once. The sample consisted of blood. The receptors stem from a man older than 75 in good health.

Regarding this clonotype: Its ends do not fully match the called genes, so a read error is possible. The V gene is TRBV4-2, the J gene TRBJ2-1; 10 bases align to TRBD1. Germline CDR1 LGHNA, CDR2 YNFKEQ. The CDR3 length is 16 residues. The CDR3 nucleotides read TGTGCCAGCAGCTCCTTAGGACAGGGGGACTACAATGGGCAGTTCTTC. As protein: CASSSLGQGDYNGQFF.

V is TRBV20-1 and J is TRBJ2-1; either TRBD1 or TRBD2 may supply D (6 bases each). Germline-derived CDR1 and CDR2 are DFQATT and SNEGSKA (reference sequence). This CDR3 has 16 amino acids. Trimming took 6 bases from V and 1 from J, leaving 19 bases between them. The CDR3, as DNA: TGCAGTGCGTCCTCCGGGGGCCGGGGGTCCTACAATGAGCAGTTCTTC. This translates into CSASSGGRGSYNEQFF.

This chain connects TRBV11-3 to TRBJ1-1; 7 nucleotides agree with TRBD1. CDR1 is SGHNT, CDR2 YENEEA, per germline. Germline trimming cut 1 base from V and 1 base from J; bases unmatched to any gene: 3. The CDR3 covers 15 residues. The CDR3 nucleotides are TGTGCCAGCAGCTTAGGCGGACAGGCGAACACTGAAGCTTTCTTT. Its protein product is CASSLGGQANTEAFF.

The V and J genes are TRBV4-3 and TRBJ2-3; TRBD2 aligns across 9 bases. CDR1 is LGHNA, CDR2 YSLEER, per germline. V was pared by 1 base and J by 1 base, with 3 bases of the junction left unmatched. The CDR3 totals 16 residues. The DNA for the CDR3 is TGCGCCAGCAGCCAAGGGGCTAGCGGGGGCACAGATACGCAGTATTTT. Translating it yields CASSQGASGGTDTQYF.

The count of this clonotype is one. Being one base from a much bigger clone, this may be a read error. The chain employs TRBV27 and TRBJ2-1, with 7 bases that match TRBD2. Germline V gene lookup returns CDR1 MNHEY and CDR2 SMNVEV (reference sequence). With 5 bases clipped from V and 13 bases from J, the junction kept 11 bases outside the gene matches. The CDR3 runs 13 residues. The CDR3 here is CASSARLAETQFF. As DNA, the CDR3 is TGTGCCAGCAGTGCCAGACTAGCAGAGACCCAGTTCTTC.

This clonotype was seen only a few times. The chain couples TRBV28 to TRBJ2-1, with a weak D call TRBD2 (6 bases). V dropped 6 bases and J dropped 0 bases, with 12 bases sitting between them. Germline CDR1 reads MDHEN; CDR2 reads SYDVKM. The CDR3 is 15 amino acids. The CDR3 DNA reads as TGTGCCAGCAGAGGTCACGGGAGCTCCTACAATGAGCAGTTCTTC. Translating it yields CASRGHGSSYNEQFF.

V is TRBV4-2 and J is TRBJ1-2, with 8 bases aligning to TRBD1. The V and J ends lost 3 bases and 0 bases, in that order; junction bases with no gene match: 3. The CDR3 loop spans 15 amino acids. Looked up from germline, CDR1 is LGHNA and CDR2 is YNFKEQ. CDR3 in DNA: TGTGCCAGCAGCCAGGACAGGGTCCCTAACTATGGCTACACCTTC. It encodes CASSQDRVPNYGYTF.

V usage is TRBV5-1 and J usage is TRBJ2-3; 13 nucleotides line up with TRBD2. V was clipped by 4 bases and J by 8 bases; unmatched bases: 10. The CDR3 totals 16 residues. Germline values: CDR1 SGHRS, CDR2 YFSETQ. The CDR3 nucleotides read TGCGCCAGCAGCCCCACTAGCGGGAGGGCCGGAGCTACGCAGTATTTT. Amino acids: CASSPTSGRAGATQYF.

The chain is built from TRBV20-1 and TRBJ2-1, with 7 bases matching TRBD2. The CDR3 has 15 amino acids. Germline loops: CDR1 DFQATT, CDR2 SNEGSKA (reference sequence). J was trimmed by 4 bases and V by 1 base; bases with no gene match: 7. CDR3 in amino acids: CSARAGGGRYNEQFF. The CDR3 DNA reads as TGCAGTGCTAGAGCCGGGGGAGGGAGATACAATGAGCAGTTCTTC.

This chain links TRBV7-2 with TRBJ1-1, with D uncertain. The ends were cut back, 4 bases at V and 6 bases at J, with 15 bases in the middle. Per germline, CDR1 SGHTA and CDR2 FQGNSA. This CDR3 contains 14 residues. As DNA, the CDR3 is TGTGCCAGCAGCTCCTTATTGGGGAGGTCTGAAGCTTTCTTT. Amino acids: CASSSLLGRSEAFF.

V gene TRBV5-5 combines with J gene TRBJ1-2, with D perhaps matching TRBD1 (6 bases). Germline CDR1 SGHKS, CDR2 YYEKEE (reference sequence). Deletions cut 4 bases from V and 7 bases from J, with 17 bases between. The CDR3 is made up of 14 amino acids. The CDR3, as DNA: TGTGCCAGCAGCGCCACAGGGTCCAATCGTGGCTACACCTTC. Translation: CASSATGSNRGYTF.

This clonotype was seen a handful of times. The chain links TRBV7-2 to TRBJ2-6; weak D call: TRBD2 (5 bases). Germline loops: CDR1 SGHTA, CDR2 FQGNSA. The V gene lost 3 bases and the J gene lost 0 bases, with 15 bases spanning the gap. CDR3 length equals 18 residues. The CDR3 is CASSLSGGRSSGANVLTF. CDR3 sequence (DNA): TGTGCCAGCAGCTTGTCTGGCGGGCGAAGCTCTGGGGCCAACGTCCTGACTTTC.

V usage is TRBV7-2 and J usage is TRBJ2-4; D is uncertain. TRBJ2-7 matches the DNA end more closely, so the J call is doubtful. CDR1 and CDR2 from the germline V gene are SGHTA and FQGNSA. CDR3 length: 14 residues. The CDR3 nucleotides are TGTGCCAGCAGCCCCCTAGGTCTGTCTTCCGAGCAGTACTTC. Its translation: CASSPLGLSSEQYF.

This clonotype appeared a few times. This rearrangement joins TRBV7-2 to TRBJ2-3; D uncertain. Germline lookup yields CDR1 SGHTA and CDR2 FQGNSA. The V end was cut by 5 bases, the J end by 7 bases, with 16 bases between. This CDR3 contains 14 residues. CDR3 nucleotides: TGTGCCAGCAGCAACTCCGAGGCTGGAAATACGCAGTATTTT. It codes for CASSNSEAGNTQYF.

This clonotype turned up a few times. This chain joins TRBV6-2 or TRBV6-3 and TRBJ2-4; D is possibly TRBD2 (5 bases). The end of the DNA fits TRBJ2-5 better, so the J call may be wrong. The CDR3 spans 15 residues. In germline, CDR1 is MNHEY, CDR2 SVGEGT. DNA for the CDR3: TGTGCCAGCAGTTACGCCGGCACCCGGGGTGAGACCCAGTACTTC. Residues: CASSYAGTRGETQYF.

Many counts were recorded for this clonotype. The chain recombines TRBV29-1 with TRBJ2-7; the match to TRBD1 covers 11 bases. Germline V gene sequence: CDR1 SQVTM, CDR2 ANQGSEA. Losses at the gene ends were 7 bases for V and 3 bases for J; bases not matched to a gene: 11. The CDR3 runs to 15 residues. CDR3 nucleotides: TGCAGCGCGTTCACCGGGACAGGGGGTTTCTACGAGCAGTACTTC. This translates into CSAFTGTGGFYEQYF.

This clonotype has just a few counts. V gene TRBV27 combines with J gene TRBJ2-1, with 8 bases lining up with TRBD1. This CDR3 has 17 amino acids. The germline V gene encodes CDR1 MNHEY and CDR2 SMNVEV (reference sequence). V gave up 8 bases and J gave up 4 bases; unmatched junction bases: 16. The DNA for the CDR3 is TGTGCCAGCCTTAGGGTAGGGACAGGAGACTTTTACAATGAGCAGTTCTTC. Its protein product is CASLRVGTGDFYNEQFF.

The V and J genes are TRBV30 and TRBJ2-3; 11 bases line up with TRBD2. With V trimmed by 4 bases and J by 2 bases, 11 bases remained unmatched. Looked up from germline, CDR1 is GTSNPN and CDR2 is SVGIG (reference sequence). The CDR3 totals 17 residues. The CDR3 bases are TGTGCCTGGACCCAACCGGGACTAGCGGCGATCACAGATACGCAGTATTTT. It is translated as CAWTQPGLAAITDTQYF.

The chain links TRBV20-1 to TRBJ2-3, with D perhaps matching TRBD2 (7 bases). Between the trimmed V and J ends, which lost 1 base and 0 bases, there was a span of 14 bases. The CDR3 is 16 amino acids. CDR1 DFQATT and CDR2 SNEGSKA come from the germline V gene (reference sequence). As DNA, the CDR3 is TGCAGTGCTAGAGTGGGGCGGGGGCCTAGCACAGATACGCAGTATTTT. Protein product: CSARVGRGPSTDTQYF.

The V gene is TRBV27, the J gene TRBJ1-5; the match to TRBD1 covers 8 bases. V shed 4 bases and J 2 bases; nucleotides not matched to a gene: 4. The germline V gene has CDR1 MNHEY and CDR2 SMNVEV (reference sequence). This CDR3 has 15 residues. CDR3 nucleotide sequence: TGTGCCAGCAGTTACAAGACAGGGGGCAATCAGCCCCAGCATTTT. Protein: CASSYKTGGNQPQHF.

The table lists this clonotype with a few counts. This sequence joins TRBV5-1 and TRBJ2-1; unclear D gene. The CDR3 loop spans 12 amino acids. Per the germline V gene, CDR1 is SGHRS and CDR2 is YFSETQ. Between the trimmed V and J ends, which lost 7 bases and 4 bases, there was a span of 9 bases. CDR3 sequence: CASFGVYNEQFF. DNA for the CDR3: TGCGCCAGCTTTGGAGTTTACAATGAGCAGTTCTTC.

This clonotype was detected a few times. Written as DNA, the CDR3 is TGCGCCAGCAGCCAAGACGGAGATAACTATGGCTACACCTTC. Translating gives CASSQDGDNYGYTF. The rearrangement links TRBV4-1 to TRBJ1-2; D is undetermined. The V gene lost 0 bases and the J gene lost 1 base, with 6 bases spanning the gap. The germline V gene has CDR1 MGHRA and CDR2 YSYEKL. The CDR3 is made up of 14 amino acids.

The chain couples TRBV20-1 to TRBJ2-3; TRBD2 matches 12 bases. Germline assignment: CDR1 DFQATT and CDR2 SNEGSKA (reference sequence). The CDR3 length is 15 residues. Losses at the gene ends were 5 bases for V and 1 base for J; bases not matched to a gene: 4. CDR3 sequence (DNA): TGCAGTGCTTTCACTAGCGGGGGGCGCACAGATACGCAGTATTTT. Its translation: CSAFTSGGRTDTQYF.